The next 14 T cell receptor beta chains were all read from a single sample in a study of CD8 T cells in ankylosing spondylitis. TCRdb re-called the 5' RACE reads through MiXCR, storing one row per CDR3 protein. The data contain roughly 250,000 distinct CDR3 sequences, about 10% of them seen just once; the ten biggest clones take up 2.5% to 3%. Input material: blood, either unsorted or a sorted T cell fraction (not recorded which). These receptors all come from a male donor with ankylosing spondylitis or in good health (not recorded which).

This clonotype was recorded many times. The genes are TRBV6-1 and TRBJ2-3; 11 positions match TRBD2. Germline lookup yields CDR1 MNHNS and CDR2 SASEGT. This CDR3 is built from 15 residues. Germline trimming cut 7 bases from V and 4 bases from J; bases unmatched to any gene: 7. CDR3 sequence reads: CASNPGLAVADTQYF. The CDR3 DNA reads TGTGCCAGCAACCCGGGACTAGCGGTTGCAGATACGCAGTATTTT.

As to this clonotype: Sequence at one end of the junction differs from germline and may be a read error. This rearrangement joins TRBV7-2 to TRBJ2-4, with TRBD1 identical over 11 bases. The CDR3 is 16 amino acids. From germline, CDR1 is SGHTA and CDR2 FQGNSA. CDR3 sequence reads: CVSSSGQGATKNIQYF. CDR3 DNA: TGTGTCAGCAGTTCAGGACAGGGGGCAACCAAAAACATTCAGTACTTC.

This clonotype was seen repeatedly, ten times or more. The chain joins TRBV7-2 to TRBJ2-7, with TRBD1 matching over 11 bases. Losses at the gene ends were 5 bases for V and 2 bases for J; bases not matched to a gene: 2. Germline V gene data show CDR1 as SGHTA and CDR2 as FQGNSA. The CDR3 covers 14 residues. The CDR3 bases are TGTGCCAGCAGCCGGACAGGGGGCACCTACGAGCAGTACTTC. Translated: CASSRTGGTYEQYF.

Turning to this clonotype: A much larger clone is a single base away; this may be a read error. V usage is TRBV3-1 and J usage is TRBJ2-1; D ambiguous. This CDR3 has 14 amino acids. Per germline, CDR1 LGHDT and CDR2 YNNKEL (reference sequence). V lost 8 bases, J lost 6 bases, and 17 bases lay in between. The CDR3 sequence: CASGPLDGPNEQFF. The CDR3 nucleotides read TGTGCCAGCGGCCCCCTGGACGGACCCAATGAGCAGTTCTTC.

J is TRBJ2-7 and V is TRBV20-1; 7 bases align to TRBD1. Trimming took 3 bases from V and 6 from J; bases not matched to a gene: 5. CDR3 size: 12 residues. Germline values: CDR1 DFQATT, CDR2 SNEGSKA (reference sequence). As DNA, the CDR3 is TGCAGTGCTAGGTGGGACAGCTTCGAGCAGTACTTC. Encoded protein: CSARWDSFEQYF.

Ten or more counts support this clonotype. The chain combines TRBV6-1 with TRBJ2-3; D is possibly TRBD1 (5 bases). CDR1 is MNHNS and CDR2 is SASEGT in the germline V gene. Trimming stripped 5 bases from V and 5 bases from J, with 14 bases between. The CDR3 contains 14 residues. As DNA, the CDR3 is TGTGCCAGCAGTCCTGTTAACCAGGGAGATACGCAGTATTTT. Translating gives CASSPVNQGDTQYF.

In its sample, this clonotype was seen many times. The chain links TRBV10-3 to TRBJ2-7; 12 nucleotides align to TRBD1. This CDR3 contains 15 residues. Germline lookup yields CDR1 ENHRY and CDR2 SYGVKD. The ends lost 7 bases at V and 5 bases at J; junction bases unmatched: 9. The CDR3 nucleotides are TGTGCCATCAAAACCGGGACAGGGGGCCTCAACGAGCAGTACTTC. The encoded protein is CAIKTGTGGLNEQYF.

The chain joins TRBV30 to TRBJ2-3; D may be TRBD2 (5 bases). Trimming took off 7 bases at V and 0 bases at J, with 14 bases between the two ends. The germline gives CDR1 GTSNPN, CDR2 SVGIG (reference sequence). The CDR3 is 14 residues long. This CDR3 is CAYRRAPSTDTQYF. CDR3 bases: TGTGCCTATCGGCGGGCCCCTAGCACAGATACGCAGTATTTT.

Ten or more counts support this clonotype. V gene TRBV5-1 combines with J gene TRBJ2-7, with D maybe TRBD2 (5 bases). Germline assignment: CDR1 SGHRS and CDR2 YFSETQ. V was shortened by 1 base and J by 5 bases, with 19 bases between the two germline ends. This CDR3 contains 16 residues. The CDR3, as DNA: TGCGCCAGCAGCTTGTCACTCGGCCTCGGCGGGCACGAGCAGTACTTC. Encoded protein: CASSLSLGLGGHEQYF.

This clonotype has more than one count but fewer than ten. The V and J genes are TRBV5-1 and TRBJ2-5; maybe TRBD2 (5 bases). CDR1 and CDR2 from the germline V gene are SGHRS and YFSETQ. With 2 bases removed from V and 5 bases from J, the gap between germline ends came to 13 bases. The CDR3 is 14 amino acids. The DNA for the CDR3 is TGCGCCAGCAGCTTTGGACCGGGAAGGGAGACCCAGTACTTC. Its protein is CASSFGPGRETQYF.

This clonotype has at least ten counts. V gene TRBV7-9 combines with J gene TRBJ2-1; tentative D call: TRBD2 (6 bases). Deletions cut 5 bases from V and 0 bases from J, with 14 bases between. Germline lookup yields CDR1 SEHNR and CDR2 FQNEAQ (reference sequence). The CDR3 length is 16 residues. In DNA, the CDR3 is TGTGCCAGCAGCCCCCGGGAGCCTGGCTCCTACAATGAGCAGTTCTTC. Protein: CASSPREPGSYNEQFF.

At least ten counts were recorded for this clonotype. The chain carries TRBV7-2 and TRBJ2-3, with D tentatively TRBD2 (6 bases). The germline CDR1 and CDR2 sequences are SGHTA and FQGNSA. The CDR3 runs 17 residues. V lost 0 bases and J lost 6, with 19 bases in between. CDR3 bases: TGTGCCAGCAGCTTAGCGCATAGGACTACATCCCCGGATACGCAGTATTTT. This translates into CASSLAHRTTSPDTQYF. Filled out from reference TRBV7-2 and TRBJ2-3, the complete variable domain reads GAGVSQSPSNKVTEKGKDVELRCDPISGHTALYWYRQSLGQGLEFLIYFQGNSAPDKSGLPSDRFSAERTGGSVSTLTIQRTQQEDSAVYLCASSLAHRTTSPDTQYFGPGTRLTVL.

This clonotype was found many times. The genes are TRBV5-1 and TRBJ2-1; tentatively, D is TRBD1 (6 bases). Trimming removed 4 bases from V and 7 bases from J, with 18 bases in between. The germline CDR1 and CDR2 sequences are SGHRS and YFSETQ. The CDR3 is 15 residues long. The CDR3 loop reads CASSPSGAALNEQFF. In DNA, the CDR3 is TGCGCCAGCAGCCCGTCAGGGGCCGCGTTAAATGAGCAGTTCTTC.

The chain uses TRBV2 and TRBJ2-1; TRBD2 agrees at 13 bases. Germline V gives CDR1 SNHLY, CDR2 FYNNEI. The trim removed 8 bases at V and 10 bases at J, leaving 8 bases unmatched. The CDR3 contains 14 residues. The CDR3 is CASDRLAGGHEQFF. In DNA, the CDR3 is TGTGCCAGCGATAGACTAGCGGGAGGTCACGAGCAGTTCTTC.